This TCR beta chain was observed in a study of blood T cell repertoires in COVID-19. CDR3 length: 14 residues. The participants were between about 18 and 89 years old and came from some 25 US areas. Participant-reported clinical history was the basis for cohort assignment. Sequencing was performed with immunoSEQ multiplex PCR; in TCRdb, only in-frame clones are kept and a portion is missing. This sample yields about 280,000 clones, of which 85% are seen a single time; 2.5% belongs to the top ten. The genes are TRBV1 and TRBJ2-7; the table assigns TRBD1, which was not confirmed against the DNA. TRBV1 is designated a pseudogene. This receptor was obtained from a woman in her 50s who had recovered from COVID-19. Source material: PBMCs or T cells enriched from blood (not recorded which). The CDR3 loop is CTSSQTGTASEQYF. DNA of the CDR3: TGCACCAGCAGCCAAACGGGGACAGCCAGCGAGCAGTACTTC.